This TCR beta chain is drawn from a study of metastatic and nonmetastatic thyroid tumors. Study background: Repertoires were compared across blood and tumor or nodule tissue from malignant and benign thyroid patients.

There were no patients who had received any treatment before thyroid surgery. Methods used by the authors: Built for papillary thyroid cancer, a distant-metastasis classifier drew on CDR3 differences across clinicopathological groups. TCRdb used MiXCR to call clones anew from the PCR reads. For this entry, the V and J calls and clone size follow TCRdb and not the study's own pipeline. The sample has 3,000 to 5,000 clones, less than 45% seen once. With V trimmed by 5 bases and J by 7 bases, 9 bases remained unmatched. CDR1 GTSNPN and CDR2 SVGIG come from the germline V gene (reference sequence). CDR3 size: 13 residues. Whole-study results and caveats: For both blood and tumor, malignant thyroid tumors reportedly showed significantly higher TCR beta diversity than benign nodules did.

To note about this clone: Its target is not known.

Sequenced input: adjacent normal tissue. The TCR comes from a female donor with papillary thyroid cancer or a benign thyroid nodule (not recorded which). Some clones in this sample may be carry-over from other donors' samples. The chain couples TRBV30 to TRBJ2-7; 9 bases align to TRBD1. CDR3: CAWSGTGIWEQYF. CDR3 bases: TGTGCCTGGTCCGGGACAGGGATATGGGAGCAGTACTTC.